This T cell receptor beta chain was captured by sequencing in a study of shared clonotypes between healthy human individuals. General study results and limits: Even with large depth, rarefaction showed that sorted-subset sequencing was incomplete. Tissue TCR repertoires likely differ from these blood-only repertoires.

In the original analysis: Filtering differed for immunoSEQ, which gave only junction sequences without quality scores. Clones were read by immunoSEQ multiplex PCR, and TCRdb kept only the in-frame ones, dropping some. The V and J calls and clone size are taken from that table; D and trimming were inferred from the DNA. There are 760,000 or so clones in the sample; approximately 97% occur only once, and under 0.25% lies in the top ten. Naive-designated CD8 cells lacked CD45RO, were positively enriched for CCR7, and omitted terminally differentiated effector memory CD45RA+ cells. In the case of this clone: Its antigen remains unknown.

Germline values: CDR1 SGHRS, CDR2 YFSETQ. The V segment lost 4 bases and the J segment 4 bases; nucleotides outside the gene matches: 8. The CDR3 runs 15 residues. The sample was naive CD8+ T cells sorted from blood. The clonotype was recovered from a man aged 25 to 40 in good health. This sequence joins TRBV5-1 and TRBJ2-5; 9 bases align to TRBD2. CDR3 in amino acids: CASSPSLAGRETQYF. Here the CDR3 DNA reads TGCGCCAGCAGCCCGAGTCTAGCGGGACGAGAGACCCAGTACTTC.